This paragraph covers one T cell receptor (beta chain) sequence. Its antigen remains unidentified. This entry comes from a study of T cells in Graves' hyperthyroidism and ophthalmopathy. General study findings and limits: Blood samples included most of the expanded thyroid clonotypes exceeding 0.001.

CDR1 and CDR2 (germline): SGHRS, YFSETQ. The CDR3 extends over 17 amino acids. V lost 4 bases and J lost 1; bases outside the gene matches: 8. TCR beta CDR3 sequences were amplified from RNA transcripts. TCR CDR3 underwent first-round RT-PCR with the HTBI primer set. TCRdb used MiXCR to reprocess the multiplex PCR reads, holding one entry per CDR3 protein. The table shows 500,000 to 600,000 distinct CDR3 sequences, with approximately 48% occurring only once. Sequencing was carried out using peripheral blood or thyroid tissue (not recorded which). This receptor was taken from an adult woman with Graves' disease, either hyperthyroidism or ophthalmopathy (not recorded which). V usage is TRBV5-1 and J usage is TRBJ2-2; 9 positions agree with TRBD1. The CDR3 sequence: CASSLTGTGLNTGELFF. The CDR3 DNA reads TGCGCCAGCAGCCTAACCGGGACAGGGTTGAACACCGGGGAGCTGTTTTTT.